Below, 20 T cell receptor beta chains from the same sample are listed, as sequenced in a study of beta chain features in type 1 diabetes. cDNA synthesis used the whole RNA isolate, giving expressed TCRB sequences. The method was immunoSEQ multiplex PCR; TCRdb's version includes in-frame clones alone and lacks a portion of them. Counted here are about 350,000 clones, roughly a fifth occurring once; the ten biggest clones make up under 0.05%. The sample consisted of naive CD4+ T cells from blood. Every receptor here comes from a woman aged 18-35 years in good health.

The chain couples TRBV30 to TRBJ2-1; possibly TRBD1 for D (6 bases). The V end lost 0 bases, the J end lost 9 bases, and 12 bases lay between the germline ends. This CDR3 has 13 residues. Looked up from germline, CDR1 is GTSNPN and CDR2 is SVGIG (reference sequence). In nucleotides, the CDR3 is TGTGCCTGGAGTGTACGGGACACGGGTGAGCAGTTCTTC. Its translation is CAWSVRDTGEQFF.

CDR3 nucleotide sequence: TGTGCCAGCTCACCATCTAGCGGGAGATGGGACGAGCAGTACTTC. Translation gives CASSPSSGRWDEQYF. The V gene is TRBV18, the J gene TRBJ2-7, with 10 bases matching TRBD2. This CDR3 is built from 15 residues. The V segment lost 2 bases and the J segment 5 bases; nucleotides outside the gene matches: 6. CDR1 is KGHSH and CDR2 is LQKENI in the germline V gene. The whole variable domain, remainder taken from reference TRBV18 and TRBJ2-7, is NAGVMQNPRHLVRRRGQEARLRCSPMKGHSHVYWYRQLPEEGLKFMVYLQKENIIDESGMPKERFSAEFPKEGPSILRIQQVVRGDSAAYFCASSPSSGRWDEQYFGPGTRLTVT.

The table lists this clone with a few counts. This chain connects TRBV4-3 to TRBJ1-6, with D possibly TRBD1 on 6 matching bases. Per germline, CDR1 LGHNA and CDR2 YSLEER. V shed 3 bases and J shed 6 bases, with 15 bases lying between them. There are 16 residues in the CDR3. The CDR3 loop reads CASSQLTGRGNSPLHF. CDR3 coding DNA: TGCGCCAGCAGCCAGTTGACAGGACGGGGTAATTCACCCCTCCACTTT.

This sequence joins TRBV5-1 and TRBJ1-1, with unresolved D. The V gene lost 7 bases and the J gene lost 0 bases, with 13 bases spanning the gap. The CDR3 is 14 residues long. The germline CDR1 and CDR2 sequences are SGHRS and YFSETQ. Here the CDR3 DNA reads TGCGCCAGCTACAGCCAGCCTATGAACACTGAAGCTTTCTTT. The encoded protein is CASYSQPMNTEAFF.

The chain recombines TRBV7-2 with TRBJ1-1, with D possibly TRBD1 on 5 matching bases. V shed 3 bases and J shed 5 bases, with 16 bases lying between them. This CDR3 comprises 15 residues. Germline V CDR1 and CDR2: SGHTA, FQGNSA. CDR3 DNA sequence: TGTGCCAGCAGCTTCGGACCTGGAGGGGATACTGAAGCTTTCTTT. It yields the protein CASSFGPGGDTEAFF.

The chain combines TRBV7-9 with TRBJ2-1; the D is unclear. CDR3 length: 13 residues. CDR1 and CDR2 from the germline V gene are SEHNR and FQNEAQ (reference sequence). V was trimmed by 4 bases and J by 5 bases, leaving 9 bases between them. The CDR3 nucleotides are TGTGCCAGCAGCTCCTCTAATGACAATGAGCAGTTCTTC. This sequence encodes CASSSSNDNEQFF.

This chain uses TRBV5-1 with TRBJ1-5; D perhaps matches TRBD1 (6 bases). The V end lost 4 bases, the J end lost 0 bases, and 11 bases lay between the germline ends. Germline CDR1 is SGHRS and CDR2 is YFSETQ. The CDR3 runs 15 residues. The CDR3 loop is CASSAGQSSNQPQHF. The CDR3 DNA sequence: TGCGCCAGCAGCGCAGGACAGAGTAGCAATCAGCCCCAGCATTTT.

The chain carries TRBV7-9 and TRBJ1-3, with 7 bases aligning to TRBD1. This CDR3 is built from 15 residues. Germline assignment: CDR1 SEHNR and CDR2 FQNEAQ (reference sequence). The V gene end was trimmed by 3 bases and the J gene end by 3 bases; junction bases not matched to a gene: 5. Here the CDR3 DNA reads TGTGCCAGCAGCTTGTCGGGACAGTTTGGAAACACCATATATTTT. Translation: CASSLSGQFGNTIYF. Supplemented by reference TRBV7-9 and TRBJ1-3, the full variable domain reads DTGVSQNPRHKITKRGQNVTFRCDPISEHNRLYWYRQTLGQGPEFLTYFQNEAQLEKSRLLSDRFSAERPKGSFSTLEIQRTEQGDSAMYLCASSLSGQFGNTIYFGEGSWLTVV.

The chain is built from TRBV5-1 and TRBJ1-2, with TRBD1 matching over 7 bases. In germline, CDR1 is SGHRS, CDR2 YFSETQ. With V trimmed by 5 bases and J by 3 bases, 4 bases remained unmatched. The CDR3 length is 13 residues. CDR3 bases: TGCGCCAGCAGAATCGACAGGGACTATGGCTACACCTTC. Its translation is CASRIDRDYGYTF.

This clone has just a few counts. Other DNA sequences within the sample encode an identical CDR3. The rearrangement joins TRBV30 to TRBJ1-2, with D possibly TRBD1 on 5 matching bases. CDR3 size: 11 residues. CDR1 and CDR2 (germline): GTSNPN, SVGIG (reference sequence). The V end lost 0 bases, the J end lost 7 bases, and 6 bases lay between the germline ends. The DNA of the CDR3 is TGTGCCTGGAGTGTAGGGGCTGGCTACACCTTC. It yields the protein CAWSVGAGYTF.

The table lists this clone with a few counts. This chain connects TRBV15 to TRBJ1-6; D is possibly TRBD1 (5 bases). V was trimmed by 1 base and J by 13 bases, leaving 14 bases between them. This CDR3 region has 14 residues. Germline lookup yields CDR1 LNHNV and CDR2 YYDKDF (reference sequence). CDR3 DNA sequence: TGTGCCACCAGCAGAGGTGAGGTGGGGCGCCCCCTCCACTTT. Protein: CATSRGEVGRPLHF.

The rearrangement links TRBV7-9 to TRBJ2-3; TRBD1 aligns across 8 bases. Trimming removed 4 bases from V and 0 bases from J; junction bases left unmatched: 3. CDR3 length equals 15 residues. Germline assignment: CDR1 SEHNR and CDR2 FQNEAQ (reference sequence). CDR3 in amino acids: CASSWGTGSTDTQYF. CDR3 nucleotides: TGTGCCAGCAGCTGGGGGACAGGTAGCACAGATACGCAGTATTTT.

V is TRBV4-2 and J is TRBJ1-5, with TRBD1 matching 8 bases. The length of the CDR3 is 16 residues. V was pared by 0 bases and J by 4 bases, with 5 bases of the junction left unmatched. Per germline, CDR1 LGHNA and CDR2 YNFKEQ. The CDR3 loop is CASSQEGQVRNQPQHF. For the CDR3, the DNA is TGTGCCAGCAGCCAAGAGGGACAGGTCAGAAATCAGCCCCAGCATTTT.

This clone turned up a few times. V and J are TRBV30 and TRBJ2-7; no definite D call. CDR1 and CDR2 from the germline V gene are GTSNPN and SVGIG (reference sequence). The ends were cut back, 4 bases at V and 2 bases at J, with 12 bases in the middle. The CDR3 totals 13 residues. CDR3 in amino acids: CAWTEKVTYEQYF. As DNA, the CDR3 is TGTGCCTGGACAGAAAAAGTGACCTACGAGCAGTACTTC.

This clone was detected only a few times. This chain uses TRBV29-1 with TRBJ2-3; 10 bases are a match to TRBD2. This CDR3 is 15 amino acids long. Trimming at V came to 4 bases and at J to 2 bases, leaving 6 bases not matched to a gene. Germline lookup yields CDR1 SQVTM and CDR2 ANQGSEA. The CDR3 sequence: CSVVRTSGPTDTQYF. The CDR3 region has the DNA TGCAGCGTTGTGAGGACTAGCGGCCCCACAGATACGCAGTATTTT.

V gene TRBV7-2 combines with J gene TRBJ2-4, with 12 positions matching TRBD1. The CDR3 totals 18 residues. Trimming cost V 1 base and J 1 base; bases outside gene matches: 5. From germline, CDR1 is SGHTA and CDR2 FQGNSA. CDR3 loop: CASSLEGQGAGAKNIQYF. DNA of the CDR3: TGTGCCAGCAGCTTAGAGGGACAGGGGGCAGGGGCCAAAAACATTCAGTACTTC. Full variable domain (outside the CDR3, taken from reference TRBV7-2 and TRBJ2-4): GAGVSQSPSNKVTEKGKDVELRCDPISGHTALYWYRQSLGQGLEFLIYFQGNSAPDKSGLPSDRFSAERTGGSVSTLTIQRTQQEDSAVYLCASSLEGQGAGAKNIQYFGAGTRLSVL.

CDR3 nucleotides: TGTGCCTGGAGTACAGGGATGAACACTGAAGCTTTCTTT. It is translated as CAWSTGMNTEAFF. The gene calls are TRBV30 and TRBJ1-1, with a weak D call TRBD1 (6 bases). V was shortened by 2 bases and J by 0 bases, with 7 bases between the two germline ends. CDR1 is GTSNPN and CDR2 is SVGIG in the germline V gene (reference sequence). The CDR3 is 13 amino acids.

The rearrangement uses TRBV7-9 and TRBJ2-6, with no clear D. Per germline, CDR1 SEHNR and CDR2 FQNEAQ (reference sequence). The CDR3 is 15 residues long. Trimming stripped 2 bases from V and 0 bases from J, with 5 bases between. The CDR3 is CASSLRDSGANVLTF. Here the CDR3 DNA reads TGTGCCAGCAGCTTACGAGACTCTGGGGCCAACGTCCTGACTTTC. Drawing the rest from reference TRBV7-9 and TRBJ2-6, the complete variable domain is DTGVSQNPRHKITKRGQNVTFRCDPISEHNRLYWYRQTLGQGPEFLTYFQNEAQLEKSRLLSDRFSAERPKGSFSTLEIQRTEQGDSAMYLCASSLRDSGANVLTFGAGSRLTVL.

V and J are TRBV6-6 and TRBJ1-5, with a possible D match to TRBD1 (5 bases). The ends were cut back, 3 bases at V and 4 bases at J, with 10 bases in the middle. The CDR3 runs 14 residues. From germline, CDR1 is MNHNY and CDR2 SVGAGI (reference sequence). CDR3 protein: CASSYGGENQPQHF. As DNA, the CDR3 is TGTGCCAGCAGTTATGGAGGGGAGAATCAGCCCCAGCATTTT.

The chain joins TRBV7-9 to TRBJ1-2, with D possibly matching TRBD1 (6 bases). V gave up 5 bases and J gave up 4 bases, with 11 bases separating them. CDR3 size: 13 residues. CDR1 is SEHNR, CDR2 FQNEAQ, per germline (reference sequence). CDR3 in amino acids: CASSERGSYGYTF. In DNA form, the CDR3 reads TGTGCCAGCAGCGAAAGGGGGAGCTATGGCTACACCTTC.